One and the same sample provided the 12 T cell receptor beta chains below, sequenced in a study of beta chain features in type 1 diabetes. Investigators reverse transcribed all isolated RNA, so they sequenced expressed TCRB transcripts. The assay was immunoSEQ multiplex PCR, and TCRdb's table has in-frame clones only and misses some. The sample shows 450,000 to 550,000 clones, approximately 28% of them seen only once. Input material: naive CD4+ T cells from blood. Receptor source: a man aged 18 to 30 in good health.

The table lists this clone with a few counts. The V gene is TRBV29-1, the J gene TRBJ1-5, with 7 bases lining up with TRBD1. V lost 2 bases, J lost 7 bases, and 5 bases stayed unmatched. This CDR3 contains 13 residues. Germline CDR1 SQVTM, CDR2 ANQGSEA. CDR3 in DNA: TGCAGCGTTGAATTGAGACAGGGACAGCCCCAGCATTTT. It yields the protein CSVELRQGQPQHF.

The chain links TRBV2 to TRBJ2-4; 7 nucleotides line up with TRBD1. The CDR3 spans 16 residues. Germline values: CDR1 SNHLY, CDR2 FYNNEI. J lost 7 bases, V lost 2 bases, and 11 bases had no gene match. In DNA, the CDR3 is TGTGCCAGCAGTGAATTCCCTTCTGACAGGGAGAACATTCAGTACTTC. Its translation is CASSEFPSDRENIQYF. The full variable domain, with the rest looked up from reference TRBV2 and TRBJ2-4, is EPEVTQTPSHQVTQMGQEVILRCVPISNHLYFYWYRQILGQKVEFLVSFYNNEISEKSEIFDDQFSVERPDGSNFTLKIRSTKLEDSAMYFCASSEFPSDRENIQYFGAGTRLSVL.

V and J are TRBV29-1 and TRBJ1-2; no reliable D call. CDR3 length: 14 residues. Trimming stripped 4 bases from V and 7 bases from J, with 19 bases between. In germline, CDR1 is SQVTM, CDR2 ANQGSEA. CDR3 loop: CSVGVYRTSGGYTF. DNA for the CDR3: TGCAGCGTTGGGGTTTACCGAACTAGTGGTGGCTACACCTTC. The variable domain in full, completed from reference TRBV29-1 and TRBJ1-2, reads SAVISQKPSRDICQRGTSLTIQCQVDSQVTMMFWYRQQPGQSLTLIATANQGSEATYESGFVIDKFPISRPNLTFSTLTVSNMSPEDSSIYLCSVGVYRTSGGYTFGSGTRLTVV.

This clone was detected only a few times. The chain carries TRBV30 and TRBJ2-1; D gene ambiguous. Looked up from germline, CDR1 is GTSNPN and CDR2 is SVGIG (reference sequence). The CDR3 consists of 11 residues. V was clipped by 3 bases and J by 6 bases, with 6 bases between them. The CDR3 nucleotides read TGTGCCTGGAGCCCCTTCAATGAGCAGTTCTTC. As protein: CAWSPFNEQFF.

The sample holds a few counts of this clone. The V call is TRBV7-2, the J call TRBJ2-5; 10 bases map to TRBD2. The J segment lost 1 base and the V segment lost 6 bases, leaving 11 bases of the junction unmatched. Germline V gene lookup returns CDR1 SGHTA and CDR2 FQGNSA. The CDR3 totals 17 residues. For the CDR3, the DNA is TGTGCCAGCAGGGAAACAGGGAGACTAGCGGGCCAAGAGACCCAGTACTTC. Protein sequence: CASRETGRLAGQETQYF.

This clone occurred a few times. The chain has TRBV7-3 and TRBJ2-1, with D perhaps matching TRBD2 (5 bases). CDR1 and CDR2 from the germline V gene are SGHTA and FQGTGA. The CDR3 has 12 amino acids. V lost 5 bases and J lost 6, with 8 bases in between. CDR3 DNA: TGTGCCAGCAGCCCAAGCGGCAATGAGCAGTTCTTC. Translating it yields CASSPSGNEQFF. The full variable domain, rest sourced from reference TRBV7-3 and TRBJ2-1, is GAGVSQTPSNKVTEKGKYVELRCDPISGHTALYWYRQSLGQGPEFLIYFQGTGAADDSGLPNDRFFAVRPEGSVSTLKIQRTERGDSAVYLCASSPSGNEQFFGPGTRLTVL.

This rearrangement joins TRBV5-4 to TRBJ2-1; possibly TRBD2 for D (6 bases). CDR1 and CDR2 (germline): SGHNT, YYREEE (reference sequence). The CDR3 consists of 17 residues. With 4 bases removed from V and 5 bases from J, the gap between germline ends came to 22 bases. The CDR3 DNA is TGTGCCAGCAGCCCCGGAGGCGGGGTTCTTATCCACAATGAGCAGTTCTTC. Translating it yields CASSPGGGVLIHNEQFF.

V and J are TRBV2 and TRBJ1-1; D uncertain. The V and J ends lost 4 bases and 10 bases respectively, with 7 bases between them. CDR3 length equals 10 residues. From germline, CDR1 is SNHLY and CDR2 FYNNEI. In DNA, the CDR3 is TGTGCCAGCAGTGTGATTGTAGCTTTCTTT. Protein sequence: CASSVIVAFF.

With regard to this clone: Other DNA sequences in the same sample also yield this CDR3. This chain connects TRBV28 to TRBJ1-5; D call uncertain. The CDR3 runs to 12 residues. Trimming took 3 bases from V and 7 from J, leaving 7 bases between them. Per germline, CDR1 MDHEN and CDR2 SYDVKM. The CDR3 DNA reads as TGTGCCAGCAGTTTGGTGGGGCAGCCCCAGCATTTT. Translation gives CASSLVGQPQHF.

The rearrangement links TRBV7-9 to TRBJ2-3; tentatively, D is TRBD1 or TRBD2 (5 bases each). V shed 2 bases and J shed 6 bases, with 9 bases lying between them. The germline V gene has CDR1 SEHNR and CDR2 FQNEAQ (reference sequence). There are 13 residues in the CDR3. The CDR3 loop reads CASSLSGPDTQYF. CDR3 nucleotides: TGTGCCAGCAGCTTATCGGGGCCCGATACGCAGTATTTT.

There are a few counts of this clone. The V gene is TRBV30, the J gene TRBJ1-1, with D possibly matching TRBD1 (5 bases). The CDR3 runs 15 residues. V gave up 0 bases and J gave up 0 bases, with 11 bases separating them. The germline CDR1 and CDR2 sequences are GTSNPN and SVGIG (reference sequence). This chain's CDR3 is CAWSVGDGMNTEAFF. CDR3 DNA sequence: TGTGCCTGGAGTGTAGGGGACGGAATGAACACTGAAGCTTTCTTT.

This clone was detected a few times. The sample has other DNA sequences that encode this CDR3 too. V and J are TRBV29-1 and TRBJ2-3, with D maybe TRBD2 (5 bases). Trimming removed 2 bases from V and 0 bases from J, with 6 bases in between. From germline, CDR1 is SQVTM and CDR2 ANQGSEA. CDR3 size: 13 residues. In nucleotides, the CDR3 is TGCAGCGTTGAACGGGGAAGCACAGATACGCAGTATTTT. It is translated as CSVERGSTDTQYF.